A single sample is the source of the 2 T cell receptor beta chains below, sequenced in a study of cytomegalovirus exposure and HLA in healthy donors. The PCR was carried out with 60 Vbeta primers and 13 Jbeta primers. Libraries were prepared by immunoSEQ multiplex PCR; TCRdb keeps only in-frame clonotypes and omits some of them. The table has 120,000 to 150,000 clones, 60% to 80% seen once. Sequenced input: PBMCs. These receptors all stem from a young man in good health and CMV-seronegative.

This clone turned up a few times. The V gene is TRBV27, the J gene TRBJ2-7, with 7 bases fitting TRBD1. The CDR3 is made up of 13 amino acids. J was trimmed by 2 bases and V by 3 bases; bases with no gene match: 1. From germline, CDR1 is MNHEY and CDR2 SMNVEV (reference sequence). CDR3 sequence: CASSLGTAYEQYF. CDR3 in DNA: TGTGCCAGCAGTTTGGGGACAGCCTACGAGCAGTACTTC.

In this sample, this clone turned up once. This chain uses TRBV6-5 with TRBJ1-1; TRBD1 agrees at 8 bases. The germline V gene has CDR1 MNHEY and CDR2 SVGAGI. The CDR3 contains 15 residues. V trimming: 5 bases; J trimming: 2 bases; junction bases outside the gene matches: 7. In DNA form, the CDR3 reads TGTGCCAGCAGTGTATCGACAGGGGCAAACACTGAAGCTTTCTTT. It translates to CASSVSTGANTEAFF.